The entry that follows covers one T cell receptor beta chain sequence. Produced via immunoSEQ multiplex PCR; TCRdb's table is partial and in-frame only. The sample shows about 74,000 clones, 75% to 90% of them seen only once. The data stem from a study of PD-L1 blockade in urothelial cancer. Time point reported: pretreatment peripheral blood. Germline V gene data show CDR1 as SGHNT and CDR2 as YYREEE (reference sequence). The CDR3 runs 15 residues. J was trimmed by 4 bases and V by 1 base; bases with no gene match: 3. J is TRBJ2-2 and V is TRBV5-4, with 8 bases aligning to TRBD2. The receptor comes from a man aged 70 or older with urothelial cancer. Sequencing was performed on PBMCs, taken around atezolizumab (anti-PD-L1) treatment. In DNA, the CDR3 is TGTGCCAGCAGCTTGAAAGCGGGAGTCACCGGGGAGCTGTTTTTT. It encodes CASSLKAGVTGELFF.